This TCR beta chain was sequenced for a study of PD-1 blockade in classical Hodgkin lymphoma. CDR1 is MGHRA and CDR2 is YSYEKL in the germline V gene. Germline trimming cut 0 bases from V and 6 bases from J; bases unmatched to any gene: 13. The CDR3 spans 18 residues. As to time point: cycle 4 day 1 (C4D1), after less than seven weeks of nivolumab. Following autologous stem cell transplantation, relapse occurred in every patient, and exposure to brentuximab vedotin varied. Patients showed best responses of complete response, partial response or progressive disease. TCRdb's copy holds only in-frame clones and misses some; the assay was immunoSEQ multiplex PCR. The sample consists of about 38,000 clones, 77% of them appearing once. Study outcomes and limitations: Possibly reflecting disease activity or prior therapy, repertoire differences have causes that remain undefined. Nivolumab initiated under 1 year post-ASCT led to patient exclusion.

Note on this clone: Its antigen remains unidentified.

The sequencing here drew on peripheral blood mononuclear cells (PBMCs), taken before the fourth cycle of nivolumab. V and J are TRBV4-1 and TRBJ2-4; 8 nucleotides agree with TRBD1. This TCR was sampled from a human donor with classical Hodgkin lymphoma. The CDR3 loop reads CASSQDLRDRPRGNIQYF. The CDR3 DNA reads TGCGCCAGCAGCCAAGATTTACGGGACAGGCCCAGGGGAAACATTCAGTACTTC.